Given below is one T cell receptor (beta chain) in context. Germline CDR1 reads SGHTA; CDR2 reads FQGNSA. V lost 2 bases and J lost 13, with 15 bases in between. CDR3 length equals 13 residues. Assay execution proceeded at the deep level. Sorted subsets were amplified in replicate PCRs using 150 to 250 ng DNA, tens of thousands of T cell genomes. Data came from immunoSEQ multiplex PCR; TCRdb stores just in-frame clones and leaves some out. The sample contains approximately 1,500,000 clones, approximately 98% of which appear only once. These data originate in a study of shared clonotypes between healthy human individuals. Healthy adults negative for HIV, lacking recent acute infections or vaccinations, served as donors. Each sample came from a Caucasian adult donor living in Nashville, Tennessee.

This TCR was recovered from a man aged 25-40 years in good health. Sample: naive CD4+ T cells sorted from blood. Indicated subset: CD45RA+ positively selected. The chain joins TRBV7-2 to TRBJ2-1; D perhaps matches TRBD1 (6 bases). The CDR3 protein is CASSLITETGQFF. CDR3 sequence (DNA): TGTGCCAGCAGCTTAATAACTGAGACAGGCCAGTTCTTC.